This T cell receptor (beta chain) was sequenced during a study of blood T cell repertoires in COVID-19. Study context: Sites across the United States, Italy and Spain contributed samples from acute and convalescent COVID-19. PBMCs, B-cell-depleted T cells, or T cells provided the cDNA or gDNA that made up the material.

The CDR3 totals 15 residues. Looked up from germline, CDR1 is LNHDA and CDR2 is SQIVND (reference sequence). Between the trimmed V and J ends, which lost 7 bases and 0 bases, there was a span of 13 bases. Original processing notes: Estimation of nucleated cell counts relied on the amplification of reference gene primers. Sequencing was performed with immunoSEQ multiplex PCR; in TCRdb, only in-frame clones are kept and a portion is missing. V and J calls and clone size follow that table, whereas D and trimming were derived from the DNA. The sample has 350,000 or so clones; around 82% are singletons. This clone was detected once.

The material sequenced was peripheral blood. The rearrangement links TRBV19 to TRBJ1-3; D unclear. The receptor was derived from a man aged 25-45 years with active or convalescent COVID-19. The CDR3 loop reads CASKEGRSSGNTIYF. In DNA, the CDR3 is TGTGCCAGTAAGGAGGGTCGCAGCTCTGGAAACACCATATATTTT.